Presented here are 8 T cell receptor beta chains from one specimen sequenced in a study of regulatory T cells in long-lasting Graves disease. Construction of TCR beta libraries relied on iRepertoire HTBI primers and on Arm-PCR targeting CDR3 regions. TCRdb fed the multiplex PCR reads into MiXCR, producing one record per CDR3 protein. This table has 450,000 to 650,000 distinct CDR3 sequences, roughly 15% appearing once. Time point given: newly diagnosed GD, antithyroid drugs for less than 3 months. From RNA extracted from PBMCs, the TCR library was made. In addition, the sample was reused for a study of T cells in Graves' hyperthyroidism and ophthalmopathy.

The specimen was peripheral blood mononuclear cells (PBMCs), collected at new diagnosis, from a patient treated with antithyroid drugs. These TCRs come from a woman aged 40 to 65 with Graves disease.

The chain joins TRBV4-2 to TRBJ1-3, with D hard to call. The CDR3 has 16 amino acids. V dropped 0 bases and J dropped 0 bases, with 9 bases sitting between them. The germline CDR1 and CDR2 sequences are LGHNA and YNFKEQ. The CDR3 region is CASSQDWVNSGNTIYF. The CDR3 coding sequence is TGTGCCAGCAGCCAAGATTGGGTCAACTCTGGAAACACCATATATTTT.

This chain connects TRBV12-3 or TRBV12-4 to TRBJ1-2; perhaps TRBD1 as D (6 bases). The CDR3 runs 13 residues. V lost 6 bases and J lost 4, with 12 bases in between. CDR3 residues: CASRRGASYGYTF. The CDR3 region has the DNA TGTGCCAGCAGAAGGGGGGCGAGCTATGGCTACACCTTC.

This clonotype has a handful of counts. This chain joins TRBV5-1 and TRBJ2-5; D may be TRBD1 (6 bases). Between the trimmed V and J ends, which lost 4 bases and 0 bases, there was a span of 16 bases. Per the germline V gene, CDR1 is SGHRS and CDR2 is YFSETQ. This CDR3 comprises 16 residues. The DNA for the CDR3 is TGCGCCAGCAGCCGAAATGTAAAGGGGGACCAAGAGACCCAGTACTTC. Protein sequence: CASSRNVKGDQETQYF.

This clonotype showed up many times. The chain employs TRBV20-1 and TRBJ2-7, with D uncertain. Germline V lookup: CDR1 DFQATT, CDR2 SNEGSKA (reference sequence). The CDR3 totals 13 residues. Trimming pared 6 bases from V and 2 bases from J, leaving 14 bases between. The CDR3 reads CSALDRTTYEQYF. The DNA of the CDR3 is TGCAGTGCCCTTGACCGAACCACCTACGAGCAGTACTTC.

The V gene is TRBV27, the J gene TRBJ2-1; 9 bases fit TRBD1. The CDR3 sequence is 16 residues long. V was clipped by 2 bases and J by 5 bases; unmatched bases: 7. In germline, CDR1 is MNHEY, CDR2 SMNVEV (reference sequence). CDR3 nucleotides: TGTGCCAGCAGTTTAGGGGGACAGGGAATCCACAATGAGCAGTTCTTC. Its protein product is CASSLGGQGIHNEQFF.

This clonotype was seen repeatedly, ten times or more. The rearrangement links TRBV20-1 to TRBJ2-7, with D unresolved. The CDR3 is 11 residues long. Between the trimmed V and J ends, which lost 5 bases and 5 bases, there was a span of 10 bases. CDR1 and CDR2 (germline): DFQATT, SNEGSKA (reference sequence). The CDR3 region is CSAGRLDEQYF. DNA of the CDR3: TGCAGTGCTGGCAGGTTGGACGAGCAGTACTTC.

This clonotype was seen only a few times. The V and J genes are TRBV6-2 or TRBV6-3 and TRBJ2-7; the match to TRBD1 covers 7 bases. The CDR3 is made up of 15 amino acids. J lost 0 bases, V lost 8 bases, and 10 bases had no gene match. Per germline, CDR1 MNHEY and CDR2 SVGEGT. Here the CDR3 reads CASHRGLMSSYEQYF. For the CDR3, the DNA is TGTGCCAGCCACAGGGGCCTGATGAGCTCCTACGAGCAGTACTTC.

The rearrangement uses TRBV12-3 or TRBV12-4 and TRBJ2-7; TRBD1 is a possible D gene (5 bases). There are 14 residues in the CDR3. Trimming removed 6 bases at V and 0 bases at J, with 12 bases between. CDR3 DNA sequence: TGTGCCAGCAGGGACACTGGCGACTCCTACGAGCAGTACTTC. Protein sequence: CASRDTGDSYEQYF.